Below are 11 T cell receptor beta chains sequenced from a single sample in a study of cytomegalovirus exposure and HLA in healthy donors. The data were produced by immunoSEQ multiplex PCR, yet TCRdb's version contains in-frame clones alone and is incomplete. There are some 140,000 clones in the sample; approximately 80% occur only once, and approximately 30% lies in the top ten. Sequenced sample: PBMCs. The receptors derive from a man under 40 in good health and CMV-seropositive.

The chain links TRBV19 to TRBJ1-4; the D gene is possibly TRBD1 (6 bases). Trimming pared 9 bases from V and 14 bases from J, leaving 19 bases between. From germline, CDR1 is LNHDA and CDR2 SQIVND (reference sequence). The CDR3 totals 12 residues. CDR3 in DNA: TGTGCCAGCCGCTCGGCAGGGGAAAGTCTGTTTTTT. Its protein is CASRSAGESLFF.

The genes are TRBV15 and TRBJ1-5; a weak D match, TRBD1 (5 bases). Per germline, CDR1 LNHNV and CDR2 YYDKDF (reference sequence). The CDR3 extends over 13 amino acids. Trimming took 0 bases from V and 12 from J, leaving 12 bases between them. CDR3 bases: TGTGCCACCAGCAGAGATGGGAGGGGAATCCAGCATTTT. Its protein is CATSRDGRGIQHF. The full variable domain, with the rest looked up from reference TRBV15 and TRBJ1-5, is DAMVIQNPRYQVTQFGKPVTLSCSQTLNHNVMYWYQQKSSQAPKLLFHYYDKDFNNEADTPDNFQSRRPNTSFCFLDIRSPGLGDTAMYLCATSRDGRGIQHFGDGTRLSIL.

The rearrangement uses TRBV9 and TRBJ1-4, with a possible D match to TRBD1 (6 bases). V lost 3 bases to trimming and J lost 14 bases, with 20 bases between them. The CDR3 has 14 amino acids. The V gene's germline CDR1 is SGDLS and CDR2 YYNGEE. CDR3 amino acids: CASSATTGQSGLFF. CDR3 DNA: TGTGCCAGCAGCGCGACAACAGGGCAGTCGGGCCTGTTTTTT.

V usage is TRBV7-9 and J usage is TRBJ1-5, with D unclear. Trimming pared 1 base from V and 5 bases from J, leaving 3 bases between. Germline V gives CDR1 SEHNR, CDR2 FQNEAQ (reference sequence). The CDR3 has 12 residues. The CDR3 DNA follows: TGTGCCAGCAGCTTAGTCTATCAGCCCCAGCATTTT. This encodes CASSLVYQPQHF.

The chain links TRBV19 to TRBJ1-1, with 9 bases identical to TRBD1. The germline V gene has CDR1 LNHDA and CDR2 SQIVND (reference sequence). The CDR3 length is 19 residues. Losses at the gene ends were 1 base for V and 1 base for J; bases not matched to a gene: 13. For the CDR3, the DNA is TGTGCCAGTAGTATAGGTGCGGGGGACAGGGTTAGGAGGAACACTGAAGCTTTCTTT. Translating it yields CASSIGAGDRVRRNTEAFF.

This clone was seen once. The CDR3 DNA sequence: TGTGCCAGCAGCTCTGTAGGGGGATCCTACGAGCAGTACTTC. Its translation is CASSSVGGSYEQYF. The gene calls are TRBV7-8 and TRBJ2-7; D is perhaps TRBD1 (6 bases). CDR3 size: 14 residues. Germline lookup yields CDR1 SGHVS and CDR2 FQNEAQ. Trimming left V 4 bases short and J 1 base short, with 11 bases between.

The V gene is TRBV7-8, the J gene TRBJ2-5, with 8 bases matching TRBD2. The CDR3 sequence is 15 residues long. CDR1 and CDR2 from the germline V gene are SGHVS and FQNEAQ. V trimming: 5 bases; J trimming: 2 bases; junction bases outside the gene matches: 7. CDR3 sequence: CASSPRSGVQETQYF. The DNA of the CDR3 is TGTGCCAGCAGCCCCCGTAGCGGGGTTCAAGAGACCCAGTACTTC.

The rearrangement uses TRBV20-1 and TRBJ1-2; possible D gene TRBD1, 5 bases. V was trimmed by 6 bases and J by 8 bases, leaving 13 bases between them. The CDR3 is 11 residues long. CDR1 is DFQATT and CDR2 is SNEGSKA in the germline V gene (reference sequence). CDR3 nucleotide sequence: TGCAGTGCCCAAGGGACTTTCGGCTACACCTTC. This gives the protein CSAQGTFGYTF.

This rearrangement joins TRBV6-6 to TRBJ2-1; 10 bases align to TRBD2. The V segment lost 9 bases and the J segment 7 bases; nucleotides outside the gene matches: 6. The CDR3 covers 13 residues. Germline V gene data show CDR1 as MNHNY and CDR2 as SVGAGI (reference sequence). The CDR3 DNA follows: TGTGCCAGTACCCTAGCGGGAGTTAATGAGCAGTTCTTC. This codes for CASTLAGVNEQFF.

The DNA for the CDR3 is TGTGCCAGTAGTATAGATCTCGGACTAGACTATGGCTACACCTTC. Its translation is CASSIDLGLDYGYTF. The chain employs TRBV19 and TRBJ1-2; D not resolved. V was trimmed by 0 bases and J by 3 bases, leaving 11 bases between them. The CDR3 length is 15 residues. Germline CDR1 is LNHDA and CDR2 is SQIVND (reference sequence).

The chain recombines TRBV7-3 with TRBJ1-6, with D uncertain. Germline V CDR1 and CDR2: SGHTA, FQGTGA. CDR3 size: 13 residues. The ends were cut back, 5 bases at V and 7 bases at J, with 9 bases in the middle. The CDR3: CASSLISNSPLHF. CDR3 nucleotides: TGTGCCAGCAGCCTAATATCCAATTCACCCCTCCACTTT.